This paragraph covers one T cell receptor (beta chain) sequence. Seattle-derived patients entered the study during active infection and were followed longitudinally. Trimming cost V 0 bases and J 1 base, with 6 bases left between them. In germline, CDR1 is SGHNT, CDR2 YYREEE (reference sequence). The CDR3 contains 14 residues. The sample originates from a study of blood T cell repertoires in COVID-19. About the research overall: COVID-19 samples collected from the United States, Italy and Spain covered acute and convalescent phases. Sample material is recorded as cDNA or gDNA derived from T cells, B-cell-depleted T cells, or PBMCs.

The authors' processing: Quantification of nucleated cells was approximated via reference gene primer amplification. Produced via immunoSEQ multiplex PCR; TCRdb's table is partial and in-frame only. V and J calls and clone size are those listed in that table; D and trimming were worked out from the DNA. The table shows 290,000 or so clones, with roughly 92% occurring only once. The chain is built from TRBV5-4 and TRBJ2-3; D call uncertain. Sequencing used peripheral blood. The receptor was isolated from a woman under 40 with COVID-19, enrolled during active disease. The CDR3 spells CASSLESGTDTQYF. The DNA of the CDR3 is TGTGCCAGCAGCTTGGAAAGCGGCACAGATACGCAGTATTTT. The whole variable domain, remainder taken from reference TRBV5-4 and TRBJ2-3, is ETGVTQSPTHLIKTRGQQVTLRCSSQSGHNTVSWYQQALGQGPQFIFQYYREEENGRGNFPPRFSGLQFPNYSSELNVNALELDDSALYLCASSLESGTDTQYFGPGTRLTVL.